This T cell receptor beta chain emerged from a study of T cell clonotyping in hematopoietic cell transplantation (dated by TCRdb to the early 2020s). Some background on the complete study: A total of some 140 blood samples were gathered in the study from roughly 37 consecutive transplant recipients along with their related donors. Patient recruitment ran from September 2015 to early 2017, and follow-up continued until late 2020 or death.

Study-wide findings and limitations: After transplant, TCR diversity in recipients dropped, and pathologically expanded clonotypes increased progressively from day 30 to day 180. Overlap with donor repertoires was found for only a small fraction of recipient repertoires, with over 97% found to appear de novo at the given depth. Broader TCR repertoire diversity after transplant was predicted by Inverse Simpson Index values from donors and from recipients before transplant. Sample size was limited, and cells were not sorted, so CD4 and CD8 repertoire contributions could not be separated.

TCR beta CDR3 regions were amplified from genomic DNA with the immunoSEQ assay, a bias-controlled multiplex PCR using V- and J-specific primers. In a second PCR step, a proprietary barcode and Illumina adapter sequences were attached to the CDR3 amplicons. CDR3 libraries were sequenced on an Illumina MiSeq instrument. The authors processed their data as follows. immunoSEQ Analyzer 3.0 was used for export and quality control, with R Bioconductor and Immunarch used for downstream analyses. Only productive rearrangements within the normalized downsampled data set were used in the calculation of repertoire metrics. Clonotypes larger than 5 templates in the normalized cohort were defined as pathologically expanded. The Inverse Simpson Index served as the measure of repertoire diversity. To capture all clonotypes, the CMV-specificity analyses were run on the non-normalized data set. This is the immuneACCESS table as TCRdb keeps it, with only in-frame sequences that have V and J called. A part of the clones is gone; compared with another copy, unresolved V genes explain less than half, and the rest is unexplained. The V and J calls and clone size were taken over from that table, and D and trimming were inferred from the DNA. The sample has approximately 9,000 clones on record, 75% to 80% of them singletons. The top ten clones comprise 35% to 50% of the sample.

Worth noting for this clone: What antigen it recognizes has not been identified. No per-base quality is available; no much larger clone lies one base away.

CDR1 and CDR2 were assigned from the germline V gene (reference sequence) as SGHNT and YYREEE. V lost 0 bases and J lost 0 bases; the stretch between them is 15 bases long. The cysteine opens and the phenylalanine closes a CDR3 of 18 amino acids. The sequence is cut down to CDR3 DNA, 54 bases in frame from base 1. The sample's time point label is to be understood as: 180 days after allo-HCT. Blood from recipients was drawn about 28 days before transplant and again at days 30, 100 and 180 after transplant. Using Nuclei Lysis Solution, genomic DNA was extracted from unfractionated peripheral blood mononuclear cells that were either fresh or cryopreserved.

Sequenced material: peripheral blood mononuclear cells, taken 180 days after allogeneic stem cell transplant. The chain is made from TRBV5-4 and TRBJ2-2, with a tentative D gene TRBD1 over 5 matching bases. The TCR comes from a female patient aged 45 to 65 who had an allogeneic stem cell transplant from a related donor, so the T cells may come from the graft donor. Some clones in this sample may be carry-over from other donors' samples. Here is the DNA: TGTGCCAGCAGCTTGGCTGGGGAAAGGGGTACGAACACCGGGGAGCTGTTTTTT. This encodes CASSLAGERGTNTGELFF.